Reported below is one T cell receptor (beta chain). Its antigen is unknown. TCRdb re-derived calls from the 5' RACE reads in MiXCR, one entry per CDR3 protein. The table records around 380,000 distinct CDR3 sequences, roughly 27% of them present only once. Looked up from germline, CDR1 is MGHRA and CDR2 is YSYEKL. The CDR3 sequence is 15 residues long. Trimming removed 2 bases at V and 6 bases at J, with 16 bases between. The three twin pairs were reared together, likely meeting the same infections. This sample was taken from a study of identical twins' blood T cells. Study-wide points: Top TCRbeta clonotypes were shared more with twin than unrelated donors.

The sample consisted of PBMCs. This TCR was recovered from a woman aged 18 to 55 in good health. The chain employs TRBV4-1 and TRBJ1-2, with D unresolved. In nucleotides, the CDR3 is TGCGCCAGCAGCCAATTGAGGGCCCCAGGCCATGGCTACACCTTC. Encoded protein: CASSQLRAPGHGYTF.